This TCR beta chain stems from a study of T cells after yellow fever vaccination. Study overall: Fractions low in cell number were prepared with SMART-Seq v4 Ultra Low Input. Study results and caveats: Subsequent to the booster, the majority of primary-vaccination clones reappeared (around 95% CD4, 88% CD8). Peaking faster, on day 5 versus 15, the secondary response was nonetheless weaker.

TCRdb reprocessed the 5' RACE reads via MiXCR and lists one record per CDR3 protein. The sample has around 340,000 distinct CDR3 sequences; around 12% are singletons. Germline lookup yields CDR1 DFQATT and CDR2 SNEGSKA (reference sequence). The CDR3 consists of 15 residues. The V end lost 3 bases, the J end lost 1 base, and 15 bases lay between the germline ends. This clonotype was seen repeatedly, ten times or more. Its specificity is not known. The TCR comes from a man between 18 and 35 years old who received the YFV17D yellow fever vaccine. The starting material was CD4+ T cells sorted from PBMCs, obtained 15 days after the yellow fever booster vaccination. J is TRBJ1-1 and V is TRBV20-1, with D tentatively TRBD1 (6 bases). CDR3 region: CSASIKQGGNTEAFF. The CDR3 DNA sequence: TGCAGTGCTAGCATTAAACAGGGTGGGAACACTGAAGCTTTCTTT.